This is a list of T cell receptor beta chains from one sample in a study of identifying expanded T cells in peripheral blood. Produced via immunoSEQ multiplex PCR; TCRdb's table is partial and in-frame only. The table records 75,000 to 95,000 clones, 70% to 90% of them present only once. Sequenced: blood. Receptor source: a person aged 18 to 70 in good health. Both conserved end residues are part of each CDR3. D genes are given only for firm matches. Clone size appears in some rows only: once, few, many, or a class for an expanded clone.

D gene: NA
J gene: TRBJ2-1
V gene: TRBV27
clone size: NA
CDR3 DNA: TGTGCCAGCAGTTTTCAGGGAACCTACCCCGGGGATGAGCAGTTCTTC
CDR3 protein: CASSFQGTYPGDEQFF

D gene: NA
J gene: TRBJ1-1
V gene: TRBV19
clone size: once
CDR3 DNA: TGTGCCAGTAGTATTGCAGGTGGGCCAGCTTTCTTT
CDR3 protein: CASSIAGGPAFF

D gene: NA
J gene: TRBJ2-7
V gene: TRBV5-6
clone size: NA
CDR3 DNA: TGTGCCAGCAGCTTGGTCGGGGCTCGCTCCTACGAGCAGTACTTC
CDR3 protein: CASSLVGARSYEQYF

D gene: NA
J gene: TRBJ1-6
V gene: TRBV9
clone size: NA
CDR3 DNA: TGTGCCAGCAGCTCACAGGGAAATAATTCACCCCTCCACTTT
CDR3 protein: CASSSQGNNSPLHF

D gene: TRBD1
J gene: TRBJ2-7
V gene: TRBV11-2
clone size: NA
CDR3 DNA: TGTGCCAGCAGCTTAAAGACAGGGCGGTACGAATCCTACGAGCAGTACTTC
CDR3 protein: CASSLKTGRYESYEQYF

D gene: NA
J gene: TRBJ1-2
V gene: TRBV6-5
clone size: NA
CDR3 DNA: TGTGCCATCAGTGAGTCGGTAGGGTACGATGGCTACACCTTC
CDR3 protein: CAISESVGYDGYTF

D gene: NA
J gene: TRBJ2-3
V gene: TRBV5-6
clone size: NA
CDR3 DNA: TGTGCCAGCAGCTTGGGAAGATACACAGATACGCAGTATTTT
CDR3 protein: CASSLGRYTDTQYF

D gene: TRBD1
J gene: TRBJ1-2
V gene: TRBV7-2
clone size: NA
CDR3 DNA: TGTGCCAGCAGTTATGGGACAGGGGATTTCTATGGCTACACCTTC
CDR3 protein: CASSYGTGDFYGYTF

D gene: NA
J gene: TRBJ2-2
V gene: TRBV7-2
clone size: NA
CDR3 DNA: TGTGCCAGCAGCTTAATGCCATACAACACCGGGGAGCTGTTTTTT
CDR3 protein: CASSLMPYNTGELFF

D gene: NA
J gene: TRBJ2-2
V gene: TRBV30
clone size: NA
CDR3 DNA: TGTGCCTGGAGAGCAGGGGCCAACACCGGGGAGCTGTTTTTT
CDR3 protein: CAWRAGANTGELFF

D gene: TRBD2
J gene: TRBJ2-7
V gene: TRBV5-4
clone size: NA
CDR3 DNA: TGTGCCAGCAGCCCCTTAGCGGGAGCCAGCATGGGGGAGCAGTACTTC
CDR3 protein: CASSPLAGASMGEQYF

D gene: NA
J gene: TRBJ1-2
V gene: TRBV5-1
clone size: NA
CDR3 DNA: TGCGCCAGCAGTTCGGACGGGATCTATGGCTACACCTTC
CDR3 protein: CASSSDGIYGYTF

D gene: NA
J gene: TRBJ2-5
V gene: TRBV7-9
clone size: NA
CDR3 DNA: TGTGCCAGCAGCTTTATGGAGACCCAGTACTTC
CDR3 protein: CASSFMETQYF

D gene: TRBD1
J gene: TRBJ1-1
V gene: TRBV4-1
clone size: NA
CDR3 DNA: TGCGCCAGCAGCCTTCGGACAGGCTTGAACACTGAAGCTTTCTTT
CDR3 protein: CASSLRTGLNTEAFF

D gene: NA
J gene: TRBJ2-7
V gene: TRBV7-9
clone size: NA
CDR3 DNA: TGTGCCAGCAGCTCGGGAGTGACCTACGAGCAGTACTTC
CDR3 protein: CASSSGVTYEQYF

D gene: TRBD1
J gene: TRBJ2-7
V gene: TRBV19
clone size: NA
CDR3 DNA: TGTGCCAGTAGTAGAACCGGGACAGGGGAAAGCTACGAGCAGTACTTC
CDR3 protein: CASSRTGTGESYEQYF

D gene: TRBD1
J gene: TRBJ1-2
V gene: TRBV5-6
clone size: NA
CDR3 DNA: TGTGCCAGCAGGGGGACAGGGTATGGCTACACCTTC
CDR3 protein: CASRGTGYGYTF

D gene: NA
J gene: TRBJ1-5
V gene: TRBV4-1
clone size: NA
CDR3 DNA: TGCGCCAGCAGCCTTAATTCCCAGGGGAGCAATCAGCCCCAGCATTTT
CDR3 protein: CASSLNSQGSNQPQHF

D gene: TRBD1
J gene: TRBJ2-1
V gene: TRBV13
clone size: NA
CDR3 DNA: TGTGCCAGCAGCCCGACCGGGACAGGGACCCATGAGCAGTTCTTC
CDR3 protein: CASSPTGTGTHEQFF

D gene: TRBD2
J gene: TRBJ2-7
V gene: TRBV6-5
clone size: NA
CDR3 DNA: TGTGCCAGCAGTTACGGGACTAGCAGGAACGAGCAGTACTTC
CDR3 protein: CASSYGTSRNEQYF

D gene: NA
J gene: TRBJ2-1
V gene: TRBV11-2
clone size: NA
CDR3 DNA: TGTGCCAGCACCCGCGAAAGGAACAATGAGCAGTTCTTC
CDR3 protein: CASTRERNNEQFF

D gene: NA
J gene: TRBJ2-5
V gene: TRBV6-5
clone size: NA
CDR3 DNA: TGTGCCAGCAGTTACTCCCCGACAGGAGTACAAGAGACCCAGTACTTC
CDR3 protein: CASSYSPTGVQETQYF

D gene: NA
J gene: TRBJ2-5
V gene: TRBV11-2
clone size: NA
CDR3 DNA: TGTGCCAGCAGCTCGTTCCCGGGGCAGGGGATAGAGACCCAGTACTTC
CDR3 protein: CASSSFPGQGIETQYF

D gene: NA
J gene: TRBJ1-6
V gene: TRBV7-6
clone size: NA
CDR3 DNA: TGTGCCAGCAGCTTAGAAGGAACTAATTCACCCCTCCACTTT
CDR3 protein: CASSLEGTNSPLHF

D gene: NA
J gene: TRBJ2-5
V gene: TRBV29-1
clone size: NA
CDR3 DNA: TGCAGCGTTGGGCAGGGTCGAGAGACCCAGTACTTC
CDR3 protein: CSVGQGRETQYF

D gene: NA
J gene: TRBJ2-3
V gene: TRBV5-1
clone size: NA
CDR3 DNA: TGCGCCAGCAGCTTAGGACATGTGGAAGATACGCAATATTTT
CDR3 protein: CASSLGHVEDTQYF

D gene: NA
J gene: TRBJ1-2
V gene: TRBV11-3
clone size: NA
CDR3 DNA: TGTGCCAGCAGCTTAACCCGGGACTATGGCTACACCTTC
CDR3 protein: CASSLTRDYGYTF

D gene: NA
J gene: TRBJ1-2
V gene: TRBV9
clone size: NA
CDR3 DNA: TGTGCCAGCAGCTCTCAGCGGGGTTTCCCCTATGGCTACACCTTC
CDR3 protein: CASSSQRGFPYGYTF

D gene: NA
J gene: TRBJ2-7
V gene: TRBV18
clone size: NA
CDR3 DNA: TGTGCCAGCTCACCGGGAGAAGCCTACGAGCAGTACTTC
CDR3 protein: CASSPGEAYEQYF

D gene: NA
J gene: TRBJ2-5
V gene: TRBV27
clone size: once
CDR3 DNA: TGTGCCAGCAGTCAGATAGGTGGGACCCAGTACTTC
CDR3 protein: CASSQIGGTQYF

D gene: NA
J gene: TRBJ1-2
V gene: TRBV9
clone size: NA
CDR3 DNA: TGTGCCAGCAGCGTAGAGGGGGGCGCACCCTATGGCTACACCTTC
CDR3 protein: CASSVEGGAPYGYTF

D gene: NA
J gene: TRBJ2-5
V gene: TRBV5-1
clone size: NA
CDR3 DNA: TGCGCCAGCAGCCGATCTAGCCGGATTTCAGAGACCCAGTACTTC
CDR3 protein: CASSRSSRISETQYF

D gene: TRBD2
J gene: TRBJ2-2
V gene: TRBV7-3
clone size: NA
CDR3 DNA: TGTGCCAGCAGCCCGGACCGGAACGGGGGGGGCGGGGAGCTGTTTTTT
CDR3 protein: CASSPDRNGGGGELFF

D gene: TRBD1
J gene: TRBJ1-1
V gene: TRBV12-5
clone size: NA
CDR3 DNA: TGTGCTAGTGGTTTGGGCCCCTGGGACAGACCAACCAACACTGAAGCTTTCTTT
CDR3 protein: CASGLGPWDRPTNTEAFF

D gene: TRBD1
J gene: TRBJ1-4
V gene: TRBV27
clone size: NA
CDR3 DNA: TGTGCCAGCAGTTTATCGGGGACAGCACTGGGTGAAAAACTGTTTTTT
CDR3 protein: CASSLSGTALGEKLFF

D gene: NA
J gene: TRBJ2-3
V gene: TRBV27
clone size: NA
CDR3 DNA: TGTGCCAGCAGTTCCGGAGATACGCAGTATTTT
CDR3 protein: CASSSGDTQYF

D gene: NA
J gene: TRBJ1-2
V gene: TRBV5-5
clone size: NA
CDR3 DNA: TGTGCCAGCAGCTTCGAGGTAAACTATGGCTACACCTTC
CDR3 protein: CASSFEVNYGYTF

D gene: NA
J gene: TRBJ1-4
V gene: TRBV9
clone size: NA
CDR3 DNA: TGTGCCAGCAGCGTAGCTACGGGGGGAAAACTGTTTTTT
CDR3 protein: CASSVATGGKLFF

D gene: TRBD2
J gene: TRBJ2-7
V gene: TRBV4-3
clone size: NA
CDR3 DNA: TGCGCCAGCAGCCCGGGACTAGCGGGAGCCTACGAGCAGTACTTC
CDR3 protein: CASSPGLAGAYEQYF

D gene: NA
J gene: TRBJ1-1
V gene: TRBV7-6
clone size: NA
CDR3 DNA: TGTGCCAGCAGCTTAGTTATGAGGAACACTGAAGCTTTCTTT
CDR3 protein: CASSLVMRNTEAFF

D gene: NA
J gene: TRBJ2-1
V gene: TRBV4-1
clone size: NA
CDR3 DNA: TGCGCCAGCAGTTCGGTAGCGAGCTCCTACAATGAGCAGTTCTTC
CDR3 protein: CASSSVASSYNEQFF

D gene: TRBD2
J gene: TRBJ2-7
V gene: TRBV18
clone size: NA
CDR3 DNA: TGTGCCAGCTCACTCTCGCTAGCGGGAGAATGGGGCGAGCAGTACTTC
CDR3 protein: CASSLSLAGEWGEQYF

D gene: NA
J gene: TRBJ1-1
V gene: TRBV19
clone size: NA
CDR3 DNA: TGTGCCAGTAGTAGGGCAGGGGAGCTGGCGGCCACTGAAGCTTTCTTT
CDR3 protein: CASSRAGELAATEAFF

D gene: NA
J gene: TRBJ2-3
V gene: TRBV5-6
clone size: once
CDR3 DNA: TGTGCCAGCAGCTTGCGGGGGGCCGCCAGGGGACTAGATACGCAGTATTTT
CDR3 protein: CASSLRGAARGLDTQYF

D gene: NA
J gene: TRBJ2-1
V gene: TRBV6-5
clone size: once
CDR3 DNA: TGTGCCAGCAGTTTGAGGGACGTCGGATACCATGAGCAGTTCTTC
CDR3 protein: CASSLRDVGYHEQFF

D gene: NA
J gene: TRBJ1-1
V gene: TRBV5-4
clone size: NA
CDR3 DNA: TGTGCCAGCAGCTTCGGAGGGGCTGAAGCTTTCTTT
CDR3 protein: CASSFGGAEAFF

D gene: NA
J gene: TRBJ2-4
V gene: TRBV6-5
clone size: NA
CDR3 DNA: TGTGCCAGCAGTTACTCATCAGAGCGCGCCAAAAACATTCAGTACTTC
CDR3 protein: CASSYSSERAKNIQYF

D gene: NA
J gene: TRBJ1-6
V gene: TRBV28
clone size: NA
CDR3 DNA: TGTGCCAGCAGTTACACGGGACCAGGAAGGGATTCACCCCTCCACTTT
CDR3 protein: CASSYTGPGRDSPLHF